This TCR beta chain was sequenced in a study of T cell responses to AZD1222 COVID-19 vaccine. Assay: immunoSEQ multiplex PCR; the TCRdb copy retains only in-frame clones and omits some. The sample holds about 120,000 clones, approximately 88% seen once. Germline loops: CDR1 LGHDT, CDR2 YNNKEL (reference sequence). V lost 5 bases to trimming and J lost 0 bases, with 7 bases between them. This CDR3 contains 14 residues. This TCR was recovered from an adult in good health. This chain connects TRBV3-1 (or the pseudogene TRBV3-2) to TRBJ2-2, with a tentative D call TRBD1 (6 bases). Sequencing was performed on peripheral blood, taken on day 0 of MenACWY control vaccination. CDR3 nucleotides: TGTGCCAGCAGCAGGACAGCGAACACCGGGGAGCTGTTTTTT. Its protein product is CASSRTANTGELFF.